This passage covers 24 T cell receptor beta chains from one sample sequenced in a study of T cells in women clearing cervical HPV infection. The repertoire was sequenced with immunoSEQ multiplex PCR; TCRdb's copy has only in-frame clones and lacks some. This sample's table reports 40,000 to 55,000 clones. Sequences were obtained from blood buffy coat. The receptor set was obtained from a woman between 18 and 70 years old with a cervical HPV16 infection that either progressed to CIN3+ or cleared (not recorded which).

Worth noting for this clone: With the read ending 3 residues before the CDR3 end, the germline J gene is used to fill in that end. The gene calls are TRBV4-2 and TRBJ2-7; 10 positions agree with TRBD2. Germline CDR1 and CDR2: LGHNA and YNFKEQ. The length of the CDR3 is 15 residues. The V gene end was trimmed by 5 bases and the J gene end by 0 bases; junction bases not matched to a gene: 4. Partial CDR3 DNA: TGTGCCAGCAGCGCGGGACTAGCGATCTCCTACGAG. This encodes CASSAGLAISYE. The whole CDR3 protein is CASSAGLAISYEQYF.

The sequenced CDR3 bases are TGTGCCAGCAGCTTGCCGACGACAGGCCCCTACGAG. This translates into CASSLPTTGPYE. Given in full, the CDR3 is CASSLPTTGPYEQYF. This rearrangement joins TRBV13 to TRBJ2-7, with D maybe TRBD1 (6 bases). Read data end 3 residues before the CDR3 end; the end is taken from the germline J gene. CDR3 length: 15 residues. Germline CDR1 reads PRHDT; CDR2 reads FYEKMQ (reference sequence). V was cut by 3 bases and J by 2 bases, with 14 bases left in between.

Regarding this clone: Read data end 3 residues before the CDR3 end; the end is taken from the germline J gene. The chain recombines TRBV5-6 with TRBJ2-7; D remains ambiguous. V lost 4 bases and J 3 bases, leaving 11 bases between the germline ends. The CDR3 is 13 amino acids. CDR1 is SGHDT and CDR2 is YYEEEE in the germline V gene. CDR3 amino acids: CASSQYSLYEQYF. The DNA read from the CDR3 is TGTGCCAGCAGCCAATACAGTCTCTACGAG.

A remark on this clone: The read terminates 3 residues ahead of where the CDR3 ends, so the germline J gene completes it. The V call is TRBV6-2 or TRBV6-3, the J call TRBJ2-3, with D maybe TRBD1 (5 bases). V was pared by 5 bases and J by 2 bases, with 8 bases between. This CDR3 comprises 13 residues. Germline V CDR1 and CDR2: MNHEY, SVGEGT. CDR3 residues: CASSETDTDTQYF. The covered CDR3 bases are TGTGCCAGCAGTGAGACAGACACAGATACG.

Comment on this clone: The read falls 3 residues short of the CDR3 end, and the missing part is taken from the germline J gene. This chain links TRBV28 with TRBJ2-2; 7 bases are a match to TRBD1. From germline, CDR1 is MDHEN and CDR2 SYDVKM. Trimming removed 3 bases from V and 4 bases from J; junction bases left unmatched: 5. The CDR3 is made up of 15 amino acids. CDR3 loop: CASSFAQGVTGELFF. CDR3 DNA, as far as it was read: TGTGCCAGCAGTTTTGCCCAGGGGGTCACCGGGGAG. The full variable domain, its missing parts supplied by reference TRBV28 and TRBJ2-2, is DVKVTQSSRYLVKRTGEKVFLECVQDMDHENMFWYRQDPGLGLRLIYFSYDVKMKEKGDIPEGYSVSREKKERFSLILESASTNQTSMYLCASSFAQGVTGELFFGEGSRLTVL.

As regards this clone: The read is 3 residues too short to cover the CDR3 end, so that end is filled in from the germline J gene. V and J are TRBV5-1 and TRBJ1-1; TRBD1 matches 7 bases. The CDR3 loop spans 14 amino acids. Germline values: CDR1 SGHRS, CDR2 YFSETQ. The sequenced part of the CDR3 DNA is TGCGCCAGCAGCTTTCTCGGACAGGTACAAGAA. Its translation: CASSFLGQVQE. The whole CDR3 is CASSFLGQVQEAFF.

Comment on this clone: Sequencing ends 3 residues short of the CDR3 end; the germline J gene provides the rest. V usage is TRBV18 and J usage is TRBJ2-1, with 10 bases that match TRBD1. The ends lost 5 bases at V and 4 bases at J; junction bases unmatched: 5. Germline CDR1 KGHSH, CDR2 LQKENI. The CDR3 loop spans 15 amino acids. The CDR3 is CASSGGTGVYNEQFF. Incomplete CDR3 DNA: TGTGCCAGCTCAGGAGGGACAGGGGTTTACAATGAG.

To note about this clone: The CDR3 end falls 3 residues outside the read, so it is completed with the germline J gene. This chain uses TRBV2 with TRBJ1-4; D possibly corresponds to TRBD1 (5 bases). Germline values: CDR1 SNHLY, CDR2 FYNNEI. This CDR3 has 17 residues. The CDR3: CASSDQQLRSGANVLFF. The part of the CDR3 DNA that was read is TGTGCCAGCAGTGATCAACAGCTCCGCTCTGGGGCCAACGTA.

Points on this clone: One end of the junction varies from germline; a read error may be responsible. The read ends 3 residues early relative to the CDR3; the germline J gene fills the gap. V is TRBV2 and J is TRBJ1-5; the match to TRBD1 covers 11 bases. The CDR3 covers 16 residues. Germline V CDR1 and CDR2: SNHLY, FYNNEI. CDR3 residues: CASTEFGQGAQQPQHF. CDR3 DNA (partial): TGTGCCAGCACTGAATTCGGACAGGGGGCGCAACAGCCC.

As regards this clone: The CDR3 goes on 3 residues after the read ends, and that part is filled in from the germline J gene. This rearrangement joins TRBV30 to TRBJ1-6; possibly TRBD1 for D (6 bases). This CDR3 comprises 16 residues. Trimming shortened V by 2 bases and J by 6 bases, and 17 bases separated the two germline ends. Germline-derived CDR1 and CDR2 are GTSNPN and SVGIG (reference sequence). CDR3 DNA (partial): TGTGCCTGGAGTTATAGGGTTGACAGGAGTAATTCACCC. Its protein product is CAWSYRVDRSNSP. The CDR3 reads in full as CAWSYRVDRSNSPLHF.

With regard to this clone: The same CDR3 arises from other DNA sequences in this sample as well. The CDR3 loop is CSARGTSGQETQYF. CDR3 DNA, as far as it was read: TGCAGTGCTAGAGGGACTAGCGGGCAAGAGACC. The chain joins TRBV20-1 to TRBJ2-5; 11 positions agree with TRBD2. The CDR3 end lies 3 residues beyond the end of the read and is filled in from the germline J gene. Germline V gene lookup returns CDR1 DFQATT and CDR2 SNEGSKA (reference sequence). Trimming removed 1 base from V and 2 bases from J; junction bases left unmatched: 0. The CDR3 is 14 amino acids.

About this clone: Relative to the germline gene, one junction end is altered; a read error may explain this. The read finishes 3 residues shy of the CDR3 end, and the germline J gene is used to complete it. The rearrangement joins TRBV7-7 to TRBJ2-1; the match to TRBD2 covers 11 bases. The CDR3 extends over 15 amino acids. Germline loops: CDR1 SSHAT, CDR2 FNYEAQ (reference sequence). CDR3 DNA, as far as it was read: TGTGCTAGCAGCCCTAGCGGGGGGCCCTACAATGAG. Encoded protein: CASSPSGGPYNE. The whole CDR3 protein is CASSPSGGPYNEQFF. Looking up the rest from reference TRBV7-7 and TRBJ2-1 gives the full variable domain: GAGVSQSPRYKVTKRGQDVTLRCDPISSHATLYWYQQALGQGPEFLTYFNYEAQPDKSGLPSDRFSAERPEGSISTLTIQRTEQRDSAMYRCASSPSGGPYNEQFFGPGTRLTVL.

As regards this clone: At one end, the junction sequence differs from germline, possibly due to a read error. The read terminates 3 residues before the CDR3 end, so the remaining end is supplied by the germline J gene. This sequence joins TRBV6-1 and TRBJ2-7, with 8 bases fitting TRBD1. The CDR3 runs 17 residues. Germline V lookup: CDR1 MNHNS, CDR2 SASEGT. The CDR3 is CASGERRQGTTVYEQYF. CDR3 DNA (partial): TGTGCCAGCGGTGAACGCAGACAGGGGACCACCGTCTACGAG.

A remark on this clone: The CDR3 extends 3 residues past the end of the read, so its final part is completed from the germline J gene. The chain joins TRBV20-1 to TRBJ2-3; TRBD1 is a possible D gene (6 bases). The germline V gene has CDR1 DFQATT and CDR2 SNEGSKA (reference sequence). This CDR3 spans 12 amino acids. V dropped 0 bases and J dropped 8 bases, with 9 bases sitting between them. CDR3 DNA (partial): TGCAGTGCTAGAGATCCAGGGGTTACG. Encoded protein: CSARDPGVT. The entire CDR3 reads CSARDPGVTQYF.

As regards this clone: The CDR3 extends 3 residues past the end of the read, so its final part is completed from the germline J gene. This rearrangement joins TRBV19 to TRBJ1-2, with 9 bases matching TRBD1. The CDR3 spans 14 residues. V was pared by 8 bases and J by 4 bases, with 8 bases of the junction left unmatched. Germline assignment: CDR1 LNHDA and CDR2 SQIVND (reference sequence). The CDR3 spells CASLGTGSIYGYTF. CDR3 bases read: TGTGCCAGTTTGGGGACAGGGAGTATCTATGGC.

Of note for this clone: The read falls 3 residues short of the CDR3 end, and the missing part is taken from the germline J gene. The rearrangement links TRBV3-1 (or the pseudogene TRBV3-2) to TRBJ2-5, with 7 bases lining up with TRBD2. The CDR3 covers 14 residues. Per the germline V gene, CDR1 is LGHDT and CDR2 is YNNKEL (reference sequence). J lost 6 bases, V lost 2 bases, and 6 bases had no gene match. The DNA read from the CDR3 is TGTGCCAGCAGCCAAAACAGCGGGGAGAAGACC. Translation: CASSQNSGEKT. The whole CDR3 protein is CASSQNSGEKTQYF.

As for this clone: The read terminates 3 residues ahead of where the CDR3 ends, so the germline J gene completes it. The genes are TRBV2 and TRBJ2-4; 7 bases fit TRBD1. V dropped 6 bases and J dropped 0; count of bases not matched to a gene: 5. The V gene's germline CDR1 is SNHLY and CDR2 FYNNEI. CDR3 length equals 15 residues. The part of the CDR3 DNA that was read is TGTGCCAGCAGGGGACAGACTCTAGCCAAAAACATT. Encoded protein: CASRGQTLAKNI. The CDR3, in full, reads CASRGQTLAKNIQYF.

On this clone: The CDR3 is cut off 3 residues early in the read; its end comes from the germline J gene. The chain has TRBV4-1 and TRBJ2-5, with D uncertain. The CDR3 is 14 residues long. The germline CDR1 and CDR2 sequences are MGHRA and YSYEKL. The V end lost 0 bases, the J end lost 5 bases, and 10 bases lay between the germline ends. CDR3: CASSQEVSEETQYF. CDR3 bases read: TGCGCCAGCAGCCAAGAGGTGAGCGAGGAGACC.

As to this clone: The read is 3 residues too short to cover the CDR3 end, so that end is filled in from the germline J gene. J is TRBJ1-6 and V is TRBV2, with D uncertain. Germline CDR1 SNHLY, CDR2 FYNNEI. This CDR3 has 12 residues. Trimming took off 5 bases at V and 7 bases at J, with 6 bases between the two ends. CDR3 DNA (partial): TGTGCCAGCAGTAAAACAAATTCACCC. It is translated as CASSKTNSP. The entire CDR3 protein reads CASSKTNSPLHF.

As for this clone: Sequencing ends 3 residues short of the CDR3 end; the germline J gene provides the rest. The V gene is TRBV6-9, the J gene TRBJ2-1; D ambiguous. The V end was cut by 7 bases, the J end by 9 bases, with 13 bases between. The CDR3 totals 12 residues. CDR1 MNHGY and CDR2 SVAAGI come from the germline V gene. The CDR3 loop is CASIEAKTEQFF. The sequenced part of the CDR3 DNA is TGTGCCAGCATCGAGGCAAAAACTGAG.

As concerns this clone: The CDR3 extends 3 residues past the end of the read, so its final part is completed from the germline J gene. The chain joins TRBV5-4 to TRBJ1-1; D is possibly TRBD1 (5 bases). The CDR3 extends over 14 amino acids. Germline V gene data show CDR1 as SGHNT and CDR2 as YYREEE (reference sequence). V was shortened by 2 bases and J by 3 bases, with 11 bases between the two germline ends. CDR3 DNA (partial): TGTGCCAGCAGCTTTCCTTTAGGGGACACTGAA. Translation gives CASSFPLGDTE. In full, the CDR3 is CASSFPLGDTEAFF. Complete variable domain (other parts from reference TRBV5-4 and TRBJ1-1): ETGVTQSPTHLIKTRGQQVTLRCSSQSGHNTVSWYQQALGQGPQFIFQYYREEENGRGNFPPRFSGLQFPNYSSELNVNALELDDSALYLCASSFPLGDTEAFFGQGTRLTVV.

With regard to this clone: The read ends 3 residues shy of where the CDR3 ends; the end is completed using the germline J gene. The V and J genes are TRBV10-1 and TRBJ1-5, with D uncertain. CDR1 and CDR2 (germline): WNHNN, SYGVQD (reference sequence). This CDR3 spans 10 amino acids. Trimming shortened V by 7 bases and J by 7 bases, and 5 bases separated the two germline ends. The CDR3 protein is CASKGQPQHF. The sequenced CDR3 bases are TGCGCCAGCAAAGGGCAGCCC.

For this clone: The read ends 3 residues early relative to the CDR3; the germline J gene fills the gap. The gene calls are TRBV13 and TRBJ2-7, with 12 bases matching TRBD2. CDR1 and CDR2 from the germline V gene are PRHDT and FYEKMQ (reference sequence). The trim removed 5 bases at V and 5 bases at J, leaving 13 bases unmatched. The CDR3 extends over 17 amino acids. CDR3 loop: CASSRSGLAGFSHEQYF. CDR3 DNA (partial): TGTGCCAGCAGCCGATCGGGACTAGCGGGTTTTTCCCACGAG.

A word on this clone: The sequenced fragment ends 3 residues before the CDR3 boundary, so the rest is inferred from the germline J gene. The V gene is TRBV12-3 or TRBV12-4, the J gene TRBJ2-1, with TRBD2 as a possible D gene (6 bases). V shed 1 base and J shed 7 bases, with 14 bases lying between them. This CDR3 is built from 15 residues. The CDR3 DNA, read in part, is TGTGCCAGCAGTTTAGTAGGTAGCGGATATAATGAG. Protein product: CASSLVGSGYNE. Given in full, the CDR3 is CASSLVGSGYNEQFF.